This T cell receptor beta chain emerged from a study of blood T cell repertoires in COVID-19. Study in general: Sample material is recorded as cDNA or gDNA derived from T cells, B-cell-depleted T cells, or PBMCs.

This clone has only one observation. Participants' reported clinical history set cohort assignment. Two negative PCRs, clearance, or symptom resolution characterized the recovered Cohort 3 donors. CDR3 length: 16 amino acids. From germline, CDR1 is SGHRS and CDR2 YFSETQ. The V end was cut by 6 bases, the J end by 2 bases, with 18 bases between. In the authors' methods: Amplification of reference gene primers was used by the study to estimate nucleated cell counts. Data came from immunoSEQ multiplex PCR; TCRdb stores just in-frame clones and leaves some out. That table gives V, J and clone size, and the DNA gave D and trimming. The table has a few hundred thousand clones, about nine tenths seen once.

Sequences were obtained from PBMCs or T cells enriched from blood (not recorded which). This TCR derives from a man aged 18 to 30 who had recovered from COVID-19. This chain connects TRBV5-1 to TRBJ2-1; no firm D call. The CDR3 nucleotides read TGCGCCAGCAACACAGCATATGGAATGCCCTACAATGAGCAGTTCTTC. It encodes CASNTAYGMPYNEQFF.